This T cell receptor beta chain was observed in a study of shared clonotypes between healthy human individuals. At the level of the study: Aged between 18 and 49, the donors were two women and a few men.

Germline CDR1 SNHLY, CDR2 FYNNEI. The CDR3 sequence is 13 residues long. V lost 8 bases, J lost 1 base, and 11 bases lay in between. The authors distributed each subset's genomic DNA evenly over several immunoSEQ plates. Sequencing used immunoSEQ multiplex PCR; TCRdb keeps in-frame clones, though not all of them. The data hold about 1.9 million clones, with just over 90% observed a single time. Study findings and constraints: Among several donors, 4.5% to 5.5% of naive CD4 clonotypes were found in common. A reduction in generation probabilities was seen for non-shared clonotypes relative to those shared by all four donors.

Naive CD8 cells comprised CD45RO-negative, CCR7-positively selected cells, excluding terminally differentiated effector memory CD45RA+ cells. As to this clone: Antigen: not known.

Sequencing used naive CD8+ T cells from PBMCs. The genes are TRBV2 and TRBJ1-1, with D unclear. The TCR comes from a man aged 18 to 35 in good health. Some clones in this sample may be carry-over from other donors' samples. The CDR3 DNA reads TGTGCCAGCCTCTTAGGCGGGAACACTGAAGCTTTCTTT. This gives the protein CASLLGGNTEAFF.